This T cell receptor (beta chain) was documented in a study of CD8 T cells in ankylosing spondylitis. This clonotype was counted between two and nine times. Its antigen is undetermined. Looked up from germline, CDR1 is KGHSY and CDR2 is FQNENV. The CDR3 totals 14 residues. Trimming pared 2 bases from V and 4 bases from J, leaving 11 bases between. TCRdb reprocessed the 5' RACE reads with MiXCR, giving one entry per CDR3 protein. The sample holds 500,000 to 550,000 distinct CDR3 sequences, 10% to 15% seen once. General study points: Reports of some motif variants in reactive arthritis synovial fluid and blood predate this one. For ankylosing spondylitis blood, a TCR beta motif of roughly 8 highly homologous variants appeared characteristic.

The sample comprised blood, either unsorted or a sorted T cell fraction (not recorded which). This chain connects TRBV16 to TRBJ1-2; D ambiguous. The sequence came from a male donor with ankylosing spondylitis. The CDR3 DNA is TGTGCCAGCAGCCAACGGGCCACCGCCTATGGCTACACCTTC. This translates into CASSQRATAYGYTF.